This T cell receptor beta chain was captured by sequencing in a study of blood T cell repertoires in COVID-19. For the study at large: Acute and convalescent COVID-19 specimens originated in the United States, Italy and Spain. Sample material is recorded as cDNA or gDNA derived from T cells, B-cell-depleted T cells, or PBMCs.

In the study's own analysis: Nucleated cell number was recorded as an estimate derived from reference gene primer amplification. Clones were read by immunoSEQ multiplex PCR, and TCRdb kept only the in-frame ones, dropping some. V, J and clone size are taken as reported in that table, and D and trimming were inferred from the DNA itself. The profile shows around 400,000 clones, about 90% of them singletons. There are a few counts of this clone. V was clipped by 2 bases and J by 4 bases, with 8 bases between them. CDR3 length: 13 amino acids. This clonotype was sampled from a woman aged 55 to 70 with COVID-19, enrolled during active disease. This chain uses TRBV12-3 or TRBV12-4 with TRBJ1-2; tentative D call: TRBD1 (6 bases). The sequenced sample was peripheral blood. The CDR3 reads CASSLKTGYGYTF. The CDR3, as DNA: TGTGCCAGCAGTTTAAAGACAGGCTATGGCTACACCTTC.